This T cell receptor (beta chain) was observed in a study of blood T cell repertoires in COVID-19 (dated by TCRdb to 2020 to 2021). For the study in its entirety: Collaborator samples came from the United States, Italy and Spain and covered acute and convalescent phases of COVID-19. The material from the prospective study consisted of cDNA or gDNA derived from T cells, B-cell-depleted T cells, or PBMCs. Deeply sampled blood TCRbeta repertoires from subjects exposed to, actively infected with, or recovered from COVID-19 were included in the dataset. The repertoires were made available in a free public database intended to serve as a resource for research on the immune response to SARS-CoV-2. Samples came from the ongoing ImmuneRACE study (first 160 participants) plus 1,254 subjects from 6 global collaborators. Sample metadata almost always included a de-identified subject ID, COVID-19 status, age in years and sex. Where available, HLA class I and class II types were taken from metadata supplied by the sample provider and were not determined by assay-based typing.

General study outcomes and caveats: The quantity of clinical and demographic metadata differed by source and by participant and was supplied without curation.

Collaborating institutions collected whole blood in K2EDTA tubes following their own protocols. Collaborator samples were shipped for TCRbeta analysis as frozen whole blood, isolated PBMCs, or DNA extracted from either sample type. In the germline V gene (reference sequence), CDR1 corresponds to DFQATT and CDR2 to SNEGSKA. Deletion took 3 bases off V and 0 bases off J, with a span of 12 bases between the germline ends. The CDR3 covers 14 residues, taking in both the cysteine and the phenylalanine. Only the CDR3 DNA is retained, 42 bases long and in frame from the first base. With regard to this clone: The antigen this receptor binds is unknown. Base qualities are not recorded, but no much larger clone differs from it by a single base.

TCRbeta CDR3 regions were amplified from genomic DNA by means of the immunoSEQ Assay, a bias-controlled multiplex PCR. In the source study's methods: The number of nucleated cells in each sample was estimated by amplification of reference gene primers within the assay. To quantify the absolute abundance of each unique TCRbeta CDR3 rearrangement, sequence reads were collapsed and filtered. For each sample, productive Simpson clonality was calculated by taking the square root of Simpson's diversity index across productive rearrangements. Held by TCRdb, this immuneACCESS table contains in-frame sequences only and omits some clones. Under half of the omission traces to an unresolved V gene where checked; the cause of the rest is unknown. That table gives V, J and clone size, and the DNA gave D and trimming. The sample records around 250,000 clones, 84% of which are singletons. The ten top clones hold around 4.4% of the sample.

This chain is built from TRBV20-1 and TRBJ2-7; perhaps TRBD2 is the D gene, with 6 bases matching. The source material was peripheral blood. The receptor was derived from a man aged 45 to 65 with active or convalescent COVID-19. The DNA reads TGCAGTGCTAGTGCCCGGGGGAGCTCCTACGAGCAGTACTTC. This gives the protein CSASARGSSYEQYF.